The 29 T cell receptor beta chains below were found in one sample sequenced in a study of blood T cell repertoires in COVID-19. Here immunoSEQ multiplex PCR was the method, and the copy in TCRdb shows in-frame clones only, minus some. The sample consists of fewer than 150,000 clones, 84% of them appearing once. The specimen sequenced was peripheral blood. The receptors shown here come from an elderly woman in a cohort sampled during active or convalescent COVID-19.

The V and J genes are TRBV11-3 and TRBJ2-1; 7 bases map to TRBD1. The CDR3 length is 13 residues. The junction had 7 bases not matched to a gene; V was cut back by 5 bases and J by 9 bases. Germline V CDR1 and CDR2: SGHNT, YENEEA. The CDR3 DNA sequence: TGTGCCAGCAGCCCAGACAGGGACGGTGAGCAGTTCTTC. It specifies CASSPDRDGEQFF.

This clone was detected only a few times. The chain carries TRBV4-2 and TRBJ1-1; TRBD1 agrees at 8 bases. The junction had 6 bases not matched to a gene; V was cut back by 1 base and J by 5 bases. Germline values: CDR1 LGHNA, CDR2 YNFKEQ. The CDR3 has 15 amino acids. CDR3 residues: CASSQATGDMTEAFF. CDR3 DNA sequence: TGTGCCAGCAGCCAAGCGACAGGGGATATGACTGAAGCTTTCTTT.

The genes are TRBV2 and TRBJ2-7, with 7 bases matching TRBD2. Germline V gene lookup returns CDR1 SNHLY and CDR2 FYNNEI. V dropped 6 bases and J dropped 0; count of bases not matched to a gene: 5. There are 14 residues in the CDR3. CDR3 amino acids: CASSRAGSSYEQYF. The CDR3 DNA sequence: TGTGCCAGCAGCCGAGCGGGGTCCTCCTACGAGCAGTACTTC.

The chain recombines TRBV9 with TRBJ1-3, with D unclear. Deletions cut 4 bases from V and 7 bases from J, with 15 bases between. This CDR3 contains 14 residues. Germline V lookup: CDR1 SGDLS, CDR2 YYNGEE. The CDR3 bases are TGTGCCAGCAGCCTTCTCGTCTCCGGGAACACCATATATTTT. It translates to CASSLLVSGNTIYF.

This rearrangement joins TRBV5-1 to TRBJ1-1; D possibly corresponds to TRBD1 (5 bases). The CDR3 contains 14 residues. CDR1 is SGHRS and CDR2 is YFSETQ in the germline V gene. The V gene lost 2 bases and the J gene lost 0 bases, with 8 bases spanning the gap. CDR3 in amino acids: CASSLQALNTEAFF. CDR3 DNA: TGCGCCAGCAGCTTACAGGCCCTGAACACTGAAGCTTTCTTT. Variable domain in full (rest from reference TRBV5-1 and TRBJ1-1): KAGVTQTPRYLIKTRGQQVTLSCSPISGHRSVSWYQQTPGQGLQFLFEYFSETQRNKGNFPGRFSGRQFSNSRSEMNVSTLELGDSALYLCASSLQALNTEAFFGQGTRLTVV.

The DNA of the CDR3 is TGTGCCTGGAGCGCGAACACCGGGGAGCTGTTTTTT. This gives the protein CAWSANTGELFF. V is TRBV30 and J is TRBJ2-2; D is ambiguous. Deletions cut 3 bases from V and 0 bases from J, with 2 bases between. Germline CDR1 GTSNPN, CDR2 SVGIG (reference sequence). The CDR3 totals 12 residues.

This chain links TRBV7-9 with TRBJ2-2; D not resolved. Germline CDR1 and CDR2: SEHNR and FQNEAQ (reference sequence). The CDR3 spans 14 residues. Trimming removed 3 bases from V and 1 base from J, with 6 bases in between. CDR3 nucleotide sequence: TGTGCCAGCAGCTTGATAGAGAACACCGGGGAGCTGTTTTTT. It yields the protein CASSLIENTGELFF.

This sequence joins TRBV5-1 and TRBJ2-7; 7 positions agree with TRBD1. CDR1 and CDR2 from the germline V gene are SGHRS and YFSETQ. The length of the CDR3 is 14 residues. Germline trimming cut 4 bases from V and 4 bases from J; bases unmatched to any gene: 8. The CDR3 reads CASSPGAGGYEQYF. The CDR3 DNA follows: TGCGCCAGCAGCCCCGGGGCAGGGGGTTACGAGCAGTACTTC.

This clone came up a few times. This chain links TRBV23-1 with TRBJ2-3, with 8 bases fitting TRBD2. TRBV23-1 is classed as an ORF, of uncertain function. V lost 2 bases and J lost 2; bases outside the gene matches: 3. This CDR3 is 15 amino acids long. CDR3 nucleotide sequence: TGCGCCAGCAGTCAAACTAGCGGAGACACAGATACGCAGTATTTT. The encoded protein is CASSQTSGDTDTQYF.

CDR3 in DNA: TGTGCCAGCAGTGAGACGACAGGGGAATCTCACACCATATATTTT. Protein product: CASSETTGESHTIYF. The chain employs TRBV6-1 and TRBJ1-3, with 8 positions matching TRBD1. The V segment lost 3 bases and the J segment 8 bases; nucleotides outside the gene matches: 9. Germline V CDR1 and CDR2: MNHNS, SASEGT. This CDR3 has 15 amino acids.

The V and J genes are TRBV6-1 and TRBJ1-6, with no clear D. Germline V gene data show CDR1 as MNHNS and CDR2 as SASEGT. Trimming pared 3 bases from V and 6 bases from J, leaving 15 bases between. The CDR3 contains 16 residues. CDR3 sequence reads: CASSDLSGSGNSPLHF. The CDR3 coding sequence is TGTGCCAGCAGTGACCTCTCCGGGTCGGGTAATTCACCCCTCCACTTT.

The J gene is TRBJ1-2, the V gene TRBV7-2; D might be TRBD1 (5 bases). The V end was cut by 2 bases, the J end by 4 bases, with 11 bases between. The CDR3 is 14 amino acids. The germline V gene has CDR1 SGHTA and CDR2 FQGNSA. The CDR3 bases are TGTGCCAGCAGCTTAACACCAGGGCTCTATGGCTACACCTTC. Translating it yields CASSLTPGLYGYTF.

V gene TRBV6-2 or TRBV6-3 combines with J gene TRBJ1-1, with 7 bases aligning to TRBD1. After removal of 4 bases from V and 0 bases from J, the junction contained 8 bases not matched to a gene. This CDR3 region has 16 residues. CDR1 is MNHEY and CDR2 is SVGEGT in the germline V gene. CDR3 in amino acids: CASSFGAGGLNTEAFF. CDR3 in DNA: TGTGCCAGCAGTTTTGGGGCAGGGGGACTGAACACTGAAGCTTTCTTT.

The chain has TRBV28 and TRBJ1-1, with no clear D. Germline CDR1 reads MDHEN; CDR2 reads SYDVKM. This CDR3 comprises 12 residues. Trimming cost V 2 bases and J 6 bases, with 7 bases left between them. In DNA, the CDR3 is TGTGCCAGCAGTTTACTCGCGGCTGAAGCTTTCTTT. Protein: CASSLLAAEAFF.

The chain couples TRBV19 to TRBJ1-2; a weak D match, TRBD1 (6 bases). Germline lookup yields CDR1 LNHDA and CDR2 SQIVND (reference sequence). V lost 6 bases and J lost 2, with 16 bases in between. This CDR3 region has 15 residues. This CDR3 reads CASSLGGARNYGYTF. The CDR3 coding sequence is TGTGCCAGTAGCCTGGGGGGGGCTAGAAACTATGGCTACACCTTC.

The chain uses TRBV5-1 and TRBJ1-2; D possibly corresponds to TRBD1 (5 bases). Germline lookup yields CDR1 SGHRS and CDR2 YFSETQ. V was cut by 2 bases and J by 4 bases, with 9 bases left in between. This CDR3 is 13 amino acids long. In DNA form, the CDR3 reads TGCGCCAGCAGCTTAGACAGTACCTATGGCTACACCTTC. Protein: CASSLDSTYGYTF.

The V and J genes are TRBV7-9 and TRBJ1-2; D is unclear. The CDR3 runs to 13 residues. Trimming removed 5 bases from V and 2 bases from J, with 9 bases in between. Germline assignment: CDR1 SEHNR and CDR2 FQNEAQ (reference sequence). CDR3 nucleotides: TGTGCCAGCAGCCTAAGGGAGAACTATGGCTACACCTTC. Protein sequence: CASSLRENYGYTF.

The chain carries TRBV5-1 and TRBJ1-6; 10 bases align to TRBD1. Germline V CDR1 and CDR2: SGHRS, YFSETQ. Unmatched junction bases numbered 1, after V lost 4 bases and J lost 0 bases. The CDR3 is 16 residues long. CDR3 bases: TGCGCCAGCAGCCGGACAGGGGGCTCCTATAATTCACCCCTCCACTTT. Protein: CASSRTGGSYNSPLHF.

V and J are TRBV19 and TRBJ2-2, with 8 bases fitting TRBD2. The germline gives CDR1 LNHDA, CDR2 SQIVND (reference sequence). The trim removed 2 bases at V and 4 bases at J, leaving 3 bases unmatched. The CDR3 has 15 amino acids. The CDR3 bases are TGTGCCAGTAGTATACCGGCGGGGGGCACCGGGGAGCTGTTTTTT. It encodes CASSIPAGGTGELFF.

The V gene is TRBV7-3, the J gene TRBJ1-2, with D possibly TRBD1 on 5 matching bases. The germline CDR1 and CDR2 sequences are SGHTA and FQGTGA. This CDR3 contains 12 residues. V was shortened by 4 bases and J by 8 bases, with 11 bases between the two germline ends. This CDR3 reads CASSSPGVGYTF. The CDR3 DNA reads TGTGCCAGCAGCTCCCCGGGGGTCGGCTACACCTTC.

The genes are TRBV6-5 and TRBJ2-2; 8 bases map to TRBD1. CDR3 length: 13 residues. The ends lost 7 bases at V and 6 bases at J; junction bases unmatched: 4. Germline V gives CDR1 MNHEY, CDR2 SVGAGI. In DNA form, the CDR3 reads TGTGCCAGCACTGTGACAGGGGCCGGGGAGCTGTTTTTT. This gives the protein CASTVTGAGELFF.

J is TRBJ1-1 and V is TRBV15, with 7 positions matching TRBD1. Trimming removed 1 base from V and 6 bases from J; junction bases left unmatched: 5. The CDR3 has 14 residues. The germline V gene has CDR1 LNHNV and CDR2 YYDKDF (reference sequence). The CDR3 loop is CATSRVGGGSEAFF. DNA of the CDR3: TGTGCCACCAGCAGAGTCGGAGGGGGCTCTGAAGCTTTCTTT.

The chain recombines TRBV4-2 with TRBJ1-2; D is perhaps TRBD1 (5 bases). With 1 base removed from V and 6 bases from J, the gap between germline ends came to 9 bases. The CDR3 is made up of 13 amino acids. CDR1 is LGHNA, CDR2 YNFKEQ, per germline. The CDR3 loop is CASSQVGGDGYTF. In nucleotides, the CDR3 is TGTGCCAGCAGCCAAGTAGGAGGGGATGGCTACACCTTC.

The rearrangement uses TRBV3-1 (or the pseudogene TRBV3-2) and TRBJ1-1; 8 nucleotides agree with TRBD1. The germline gives CDR1 LGHDT, CDR2 YNNKEL (reference sequence). The J segment lost 11 bases and the V segment lost 7 bases, leaving 9 bases of the junction unmatched. The CDR3 consists of 12 residues. The CDR3 region is CASTGSGGRAFF. In DNA, the CDR3 is TGTGCCAGCACCGGGTCAGGGGGCCGGGCTTTCTTT.

The gene calls are TRBV5-4 and TRBJ2-5, with TRBD2 identical over 9 bases. Losses at the gene ends were 4 bases for V and 3 bases for J; bases not matched to a gene: 4. Per germline, CDR1 SGHNT and CDR2 YYREEE (reference sequence). The CDR3 consists of 14 residues. CDR3 bases: TGTGCCAGCAGCATGGGACTAGCCGAAGAGACCCAGTACTTC. Translating it yields CASSMGLAEETQYF.

The chain links TRBV7-2 to TRBJ2-1; 16 bases map to TRBD2. Trimming removed 5 bases from V and 15 bases from J; junction bases left unmatched: 10. The CDR3 is made up of 15 amino acids. Germline assignment: CDR1 SGHTA and CDR2 FQGNSA. CDR3 nucleotides: TGTGCCAGCAGCCCCTTTTCCGGGACTAGCGGGGGGGGGTTCTTC. This codes for CASSPFSGTSGGGFF.

This clone was counted a few times. This chain uses TRBV7-8 with TRBJ1-3, with unresolved D. Germline V gene sequence: CDR1 SGHVS, CDR2 FQNEAQ. The V end was cut by 6 bases, the J end by 0 bases, with 6 bases between. This CDR3 is built from 13 residues. The CDR3 loop is CASRASSGNTIYF. CDR3 bases: TGTGCCAGCAGGGCTAGCTCTGGAAACACCATATATTTT.

The chain carries TRBV5-5 and TRBJ2-5, with a tentative D call TRBD1 (6 bases). V was shortened by 0 bases and J by 5 bases, with 11 bases between the two germline ends. Germline assignment: CDR1 SGHKS and CDR2 YYEKEE (reference sequence). The CDR3 runs to 14 residues. CDR3 loop: CASSLAYRVETQYF. For the CDR3, the DNA is TGTGCCAGCAGCTTGGCCTACAGGGTTGAGACCCAGTACTTC.

V gene TRBV7-6 combines with J gene TRBJ2-2; D is unclear. Trimming took off 1 base at V and 1 base at J, with 7 bases between the two ends. Germline V gives CDR1 SGHVS, CDR2 FNYEAQ. The CDR3 contains 15 residues. The CDR3 bases are TGTGCCAGCAGCTTAGTCTCTTGGAACACCGGGGAGCTGTTTTTT. This translates into CASSLVSWNTGELFF.